Each of the 14 T cell receptor beta chains below was sequenced from the same sample in a study of T cell repertoires in cytomegalovirus infection (dated by TCRdb to about 2019). For sequencing, an Illumina HiSeq 1500 was employed. TCRdb itself trimmed the public reads at Q25 with fastp, ran MiXCR and retained productive beta chains. Every entry covers one CDR3 protein and lists the most common genes and DNA from its rows. Counted in this sample were 200,000 to 300,000 distinct CDR3 sequences; roughly 10% of them appeared once. The ten largest clones represent over 12% of the sample. The sequenced sample was PBMCs. The origin of the receptors is a human donor in good health (CMV status not recorded). Some clones in this sample may be carry-over from other donors' samples.

V is TRBV25-1 and J is TRBJ2-5; D remains unclear. Germline CDR1 reads MGHDK; CDR2 reads SYGVNS. V was pared by 1 base and J by 5 bases, with 5 bases between. The length of the CDR3 is 12 residues. In nucleotides, the CDR3 is TGTGCCAGCAGTGAATTACGTGAGACCCAGTACTTC. Residues: CASSELRETQYF.

This clonotype came up many times. J is TRBJ1-3 and V is TRBV7-2; D is unresolved. The V gene lost 5 bases and the J gene lost 0 bases, with 11 bases spanning the gap. The CDR3 consists of 15 residues. Germline V gene sequence: CDR1 SGHTA, CDR2 FQGNSA. The CDR3 DNA sequence: TGTGCCAGCAGCGTCAGCCCGAGCTCTGGAAACACCATATATTTT. As protein: CASSVSPSSGNTIYF.

There are many counts of this clonotype. The chain recombines TRBV11-3 with TRBJ2-3; possibly TRBD2 for D (5 bases). The V gene's germline CDR1 is SGHNT and CDR2 YENEEA. Trimming removed 6 bases at V and 2 bases at J, with 15 bases between. There are 15 residues in the CDR3. CDR3 DNA sequence: TGTGCCAGCAGACGGAGAGGGCCGGTCACAGATACGCAGTATTTT. It encodes CASRRRGPVTDTQYF.

This clonotype was counted at least ten times. The chain uses TRBV7-2 and TRBJ2-5; TRBD2 agrees at 7 bases. Trimming removed 1 base from V and 1 base from J; junction bases left unmatched: 6. Germline CDR1 and CDR2: SGHTA and FQGNSA. The CDR3 has 16 amino acids. The CDR3: CASSLGGGTFQETQYF. CDR3 coding DNA: TGTGCCAGCAGCTTAGGGGGGGGGACTTTCCAAGAGACCCAGTACTTC.

This clonotype appeared many times. The rearrangement uses TRBV7-2 and TRBJ1-1, with 8 bases that match TRBD1. CDR1 is SGHTA, CDR2 FQGNSA, per germline. The junction had 9 bases not matched to a gene; V was cut back by 1 base and J by 11 bases. The CDR3 sequence is 14 residues long. The CDR3 here is CASSLGTGIRSAFF. CDR3 coding DNA: TGTGCCAGCAGCTTAGGGACAGGGATTCGCTCGGCTTTCTTT.

This clonotype was detected many times. In DNA, the CDR3 is TGTGCCACCAGAAGTTCCTCTGGAAACACCATATATTTT. Translated: CATRSSSGNTIYF. The V and J genes are TRBV12-3 or TRBV12-4 and TRBJ1-3; no clear D gene. The CDR3 consists of 13 residues. V lost 10 bases and J lost 0, with 10 bases in between.

This clonotype occurred many times. The chain is built from TRBV19 and TRBJ1-1; 7 nucleotides line up with TRBD1. The V gene's germline CDR1 is LNHDA and CDR2 SQIVND (reference sequence). The ends lost 3 bases at V and 1 base at J; junction bases unmatched: 5. CDR3 length: 15 amino acids. CDR3 region: CASSMSGQRNTEAFF. The CDR3 DNA follows: TGTGCCAGTAGTATGTCGGGACAGAGGAACACTGAAGCTTTCTTT.

At least ten counts were recorded for this clonotype. This sequence joins TRBV28 and TRBJ2-1, with a weak D call TRBD2 (6 bases). V was cut by 5 bases and J by 0 bases, with 14 bases left in between. The CDR3 has 16 residues. Germline lookup yields CDR1 MDHEN and CDR2 SYDVKM. CDR3 in DNA: TGTGCCAGCAGTACATCTAGCGCAAGCTCCTACAATGAGCAGTTCTTC. This translates into CASSTSSASSYNEQFF.

This clonotype was seen many times. The V and J genes are TRBV12-3 or TRBV12-4 and TRBJ1-1; TRBD1 aligns across 7 bases. V lost 3 bases and J lost 4; bases outside the gene matches: 8. The CDR3 is 15 amino acids. This CDR3 reads CASSFRGQTFTEAFF. In DNA form, the CDR3 reads TGTGCCAGCAGTTTTCGGGGACAGACTTTCACTGAAGCTTTCTTT.

This clonotype was seen many times. V gene TRBV7-2 combines with J gene TRBJ2-2; 7 bases line up with TRBD2. This CDR3 is built from 13 residues. Germline V lookup: CDR1 SGHTA, CDR2 FQGNSA. Trimming took 5 bases from V and 12 from J; bases not matched to a gene: 9. Here the CDR3 DNA reads TGTGCCAGCAGCCCCCCCGGACTAGAGCAGCTGTTTTTT. Encoded protein: CASSPPGLEQLFF.

A few counts support this clonotype. The rearrangement uses TRBV27 and TRBJ2-3; D is undetermined. From germline, CDR1 is MNHEY and CDR2 SMNVEV (reference sequence). The V and J ends lost 3 bases and 2 bases respectively, with 6 bases between them. CDR3 length: 13 amino acids. The CDR3 loop reads CASSLPTTDTQYF. CDR3 nucleotides: TGTGCCAGCAGTTTGCCCACCACAGATACGCAGTATTTT.

This clonotype was counted many times. The chain carries TRBV7-2 and TRBJ2-7, with 7 positions matching TRBD2. The trim removed 3 bases at V and 4 bases at J, leaving 9 bases unmatched. Germline lookup yields CDR1 SGHTA and CDR2 FQGNSA. This CDR3 contains 15 residues. The CDR3, as DNA: TGTGCCAGCAGCTTCCGTGCGGGAGTATTTTACGAGCAGTACTTC. Translated: CASSFRAGVFYEQYF.

In its sample, this clonotype was seen many times. The chain combines TRBV4-2 with TRBJ1-2; 10 bases line up with TRBD1. The CDR3 has 14 amino acids. CDR1 is LGHNA and CDR2 is YNFKEQ in the germline V gene. Trimming took 4 bases from V and 9 from J; bases not matched to a gene: 8. The CDR3 DNA reads TGTGCCAGCAGCCCCGACAGGGGGCCTAATCGCTACACCTTC. Protein: CASSPDRGPNRYTF.

This clonotype came up many times. The chain combines TRBV6-1 with TRBJ1-2; D remains unclear. Deletions cut 7 bases from V and 7 bases from J, with 19 bases between. CDR3 length: 14 amino acids. Per germline, CDR1 MNHNS and CDR2 SASEGT. DNA for the CDR3: TGTGCCAGCACTATAGAGGAAACCCTAGGTGGCTACACCTTC. It yields the protein CASTIEETLGGYTF.